This T cell receptor (beta chain) came from a study of Tregs in tolerant kidney transplant recipients. Study findings and constraints: Few patients were studied, so findings need validation in larger groups. Tregs expanded with activated donor B cells seemed most donor-specific.

Unstimulated regulatory T cells (CD4+CD25+CD127-), CD4+CD25- non-regulatory cells, CD4 and CD8 cells were FACS-sorted from thawed PBMCs. The data were produced by immunoSEQ multiplex PCR, yet TCRdb's version contains in-frame clones alone and is incomplete. The sample records about 240,000 clones, about 80% being singletons. Remarks on this clone: Its antigen is not known.

Looked up from germline, CDR1 is MNHNS and CDR2 is SASEGT. Trimming cost V 1 base and J 1 base, with 8 bases left between them. The CDR3 extends over 16 amino acids. This receptor was taken from a human donor in good health. V usage is TRBV6-1 and J usage is TRBJ2-6, with D maybe TRBD1 (5 bases). Sequenced material: CD4+ T cells from blood. CDR3 loop: CASSEVKGSGANVLTF. The CDR3 DNA reads TGTGCCAGCAGTGAAGTCAAGGGGTCTGGGGCCAACGTCCTGACTTTC.